Shown below are 18 T cell receptor beta chains from a single sample sequenced in a study of T cell repertoires in cytomegalovirus infection. TCRdb re-called the reads through MiXCR, storing one row per CDR3 protein. The data show a few hundred thousand distinct CDR3 sequences, more than 15% seen once. Sequenced: CD8+ T cells from PBMCs. These receptors came from a human donor in good health (CMV status not recorded). Some clones in this sample may be carry-over from other donors' samples.

The chain is built from TRBV14 and TRBJ1-2, with 7 bases that match TRBD1. With 4 bases clipped from V and 4 bases from J, the junction kept 9 bases outside the gene matches. The CDR3 length is 15 residues. Per the germline V gene, CDR1 is SGHDN and CDR2 is FVKESK. CDR3 region: CASSPLKGQLYGYTF. The CDR3 DNA reads TGTGCCAGCAGCCCCCTAAAGGGACAGCTCTATGGCTACACCTTC.

This clonotype has only a few counts. The chain links TRBV5-1 to TRBJ2-7, with 10 positions matching TRBD1. CDR1 and CDR2 from the germline V gene are SGHRS and YFSETQ. CDR3 size: 15 residues. Trimming took 0 bases from V and 5 from J; bases not matched to a gene: 5. In DNA, the CDR3 is TGCGCCAGCAGCTTGGAGGTGACAGGGGGCGACGAGCAGTACTTC. Encoded protein: CASSLEVTGGDEQYF.

The V call is TRBV3-1, the J call TRBJ2-1; 9 nucleotides line up with TRBD1. This CDR3 spans 19 amino acids. Trimming cost V 2 bases and J 4 bases; bases outside gene matches: 15. The germline V gene has CDR1 LGHDT and CDR2 YNNKEL (reference sequence). CDR3 protein: CASSQRDRASLVGYNEQFF. The CDR3 region has the DNA TGTGCCAGCAGCCAAAGGGACAGGGCCAGCCTGGTAGGGTACAATGAGCAGTTCTTC.

The chain has TRBV7-9 and TRBJ1-1; unclear D gene. CDR3 length equals 15 residues. The germline V and J ends were trimmed by 1 base and 1 base, with 10 bases remaining between them. Germline CDR1 is SEHNR and CDR2 is FQNEAQ (reference sequence). The CDR3 DNA follows: TGTGCCAGCAGCTTAGGCCACCCAAAGAACACTGAAGCTTTCTTT. Translating it yields CASSLGHPKNTEAFF.

This clonotype was observed a few times. This chain connects TRBV4-3 to TRBJ1-1; D is unclear. With 0 bases removed from V and 0 bases from J, the gap between germline ends came to 14 bases. The length of the CDR3 is 17 residues. CDR1 and CDR2 from the germline V gene are LGHNA and YSLEER. The CDR3 here is CASSQDGRGYMNTEAFF. Written as DNA, the CDR3 is TGCGCCAGCAGCCAAGATGGGCGGGGTTACATGAACACTGAAGCTTTCTTT.

DNA for the CDR3: TGTGCCAGCAGCTTGGCCTTCGGCAGGGACCATCCTAACTATGGCTACACCTTC. Its translation is CASSLAFGRDHPNYGYTF. The V and J genes are TRBV5-4 and TRBJ1-2, with a tentative D call TRBD1 (5 bases). From germline, CDR1 is SGHNT and CDR2 YYREEE (reference sequence). The ends were cut back, 0 bases at V and 0 bases at J, with 18 bases in the middle. The CDR3 runs 18 residues.

This clonotype has a handful of counts. The gene calls are TRBV2 and TRBJ2-3, with D possibly matching TRBD2 (6 bases). V lost 7 bases to trimming and J lost 4 bases, with 9 bases between them. Germline CDR1 is SNHLY and CDR2 is FYNNEI. The CDR3 has 12 amino acids. In nucleotides, the CDR3 is TGTGCCAGCACAACGGGGGCAGATACGCAGTATTTT. It translates to CASTTGADTQYF.

This clonotype was detected many times. This chain joins TRBV28 and TRBJ2-7, with D tentatively TRBD1 or TRBD2 (5 bases each). Germline-derived CDR1 and CDR2 are MDHEN and SYDVKM. The CDR3 has 14 residues. Trimming stripped 5 bases from V and 1 base from J, with 12 bases between. In DNA, the CDR3 is TGTGCCAGCAGTCTTAGGGACGGTTCCTACGAGCAGTACTTC. Translating gives CASSLRDGSYEQYF.

This clonotype was found a few times. The chain joins TRBV7-9 to TRBJ2-7, with 7 nucleotides matching TRBD1. In germline, CDR1 is SEHNR, CDR2 FQNEAQ (reference sequence). The CDR3 extends over 12 amino acids. Trimming cost V 5 bases and J 6 bases; bases outside gene matches: 4. CDR3 region: CASSGQVVEQYF. The CDR3, as DNA: TGTGCCAGCAGCGGACAGGTTGTCGAGCAGTACTTC. The full variable domain, with the rest looked up from reference TRBV7-9 and TRBJ2-7, is DTGVSQNPRHKITKRGQNVTFRCDPISEHNRLYWYRQTLGQGPEFLTYFQNEAQLEKSRLLSDRFSAERPKGSFSTLEIQRTEQGDSAMYLCASSGQVVEQYFGPGTRLTVT.

This clonotype was seen a few times. This sequence joins TRBV27 and TRBJ2-7; D possibly uses TRBD1 or TRBD2 (6 bases each). The CDR3 has 16 residues. V was shortened by 8 bases and J by 2 bases, with 22 bases between the two germline ends. The germline V gene encodes CDR1 MNHEY and CDR2 SMNVEV (reference sequence). The CDR3 loop is CASGPLGGGGAYEQYF. The CDR3 DNA reads as TGTGCCAGCGGCCCGTTGGGTGGGGGCGGGGCCTACGAGCAGTACTTC.

The chain is built from TRBV7-9 and TRBJ2-5; the match to TRBD1 covers 7 bases. Germline assignment: CDR1 SEHNR and CDR2 FQNEAQ (reference sequence). This CDR3 spans 16 amino acids. Trimming removed 4 bases from V and 3 bases from J; junction bases left unmatched: 11. CDR3 sequence: CASSSRSDREKETQYF. The CDR3 nucleotides read TGTGCCAGCAGCTCGCGGAGTGACAGGGAAAAAGAGACCCAGTACTTC.

This clonotype was seen many times. Written as DNA, the CDR3 is TGTGCCAGCAGCTTACGCCCCAGCCACGAGCAGTACTTC. Amino acid sequence: CASSLRPSHEQYF. This chain uses TRBV7-2 with TRBJ2-7; D unclear. V lost 2 bases to trimming and J lost 5 bases, with 10 bases between them. Germline loops: CDR1 SGHTA, CDR2 FQGNSA. The CDR3 runs 13 residues.

Many counts were recorded for this clonotype. V and J are TRBV7-2 and TRBJ1-5, with a tentative D call TRBD1 (6 bases). The CDR3 contains 17 residues. Trimming stripped 0 bases from V and 0 bases from J, with 12 bases between. CDR1 is SGHTA and CDR2 is FQGNSA in the germline V gene. The CDR3 nucleotides read TGTGCCAGCAGCTTAGCCGAAACAGGGTATAGCAATCAGCCCCAGCATTTT. Encoded protein: CASSLAETGYSNQPQHF.

This clonotype was detected many times. The rearrangement joins TRBV14 to TRBJ1-2; no clear D gene. V lost 1 base, J lost 4 bases, and 7 bases lay in between. Germline V gene sequence: CDR1 SGHDN, CDR2 FVKESK. The CDR3 is made up of 13 amino acids. The CDR3, as DNA: TGTGCCAGCAGCCAAGGTCAGATCTATGGCTACACCTTC. Residues: CASSQGQIYGYTF.

This clonotype was seen more than once but under ten times. The chain combines TRBV19 with TRBJ2-1, with a weak D call TRBD1 (6 bases). The V end lost 5 bases, the J end lost 0 bases, and 23 bases lay between the germline ends. CDR1 is LNHDA and CDR2 is SQIVND in the germline V gene (reference sequence). CDR3 length equals 19 residues. In nucleotides, the CDR3 is TGTGCCAGTAGTGAATCACAGGGTTTTGATGTTATCTCCTACAATGAGCAGTTCTTC. Translating gives CASSESQGFDVISYNEQFF. Combining the CDR3 with reference TRBV19 and TRBJ2-1 gives the whole variable domain DGGITQSPKYLFRKEGQNVTLSCEQNLNHDAMYWYRQDPGQGLRLIYYSQIVNDFQKGDIAEGYSVSREKKESFPLTVTSAQKNPTAFYLCASSESQGFDVISYNEQFFGPGTRLTVL.

The chain joins TRBV20-1 to TRBJ2-7; 15 bases align to TRBD2. CDR3 length: 18 amino acids. Germline loops: CDR1 DFQATT, CDR2 SNEGSKA (reference sequence). The V gene end was trimmed by 6 bases and the J gene end by 0 bases; junction bases not matched to a gene: 12. The CDR3 bases are TGCAGTGCGAATGACCCGGGACTAGCGGGGGGCCCCTCCTACGAGCAGTACTTC. Its protein is CSANDPGLAGGPSYEQYF.

As DNA, the CDR3 is TGCGCCAGCAGCCAAGGGCGGAGTGAGCAGTTCTTC. It yields the protein CASSQGRSEQFF. The chain combines TRBV4-1 with TRBJ2-1; D not resolved. The ends were cut back, 1 base at V and 9 bases at J, with 7 bases in the middle. The length of the CDR3 is 12 residues. Germline V CDR1 and CDR2: MGHRA, YSYEKL.

This clonotype has more than one count but fewer than ten. CDR3 protein: CASSLGLRGYTF. The CDR3 DNA follows: TGTGCCAGCAGTTTGGGGCTGAGGGGCTACACCTTC. V and J are TRBV28 and TRBJ1-2; TRBD1 might be the D (5 bases). This CDR3 spans 12 amino acids. Germline V gene data show CDR1 as MDHEN and CDR2 as SYDVKM. With 3 bases removed from V and 8 bases from J, the gap between germline ends came to 10 bases.